The 27 T cell receptor beta chains below were found in one sample sequenced in a study of blood T cell repertoires in COVID-19. Here immunoSEQ multiplex PCR was the method, and the copy in TCRdb shows in-frame clones only, minus some. The repertoire holds some 250,000 clones, with approximately 83% as singletons. Sequencing was carried out using peripheral blood. These receptors were obtained from a woman aged 25 to 45 who had recovered from COVID-19.

The rearrangement links TRBV7-9 to TRBJ1-1, with 8 bases fitting TRBD1. Germline CDR1 SEHNR, CDR2 FQNEAQ (reference sequence). The trim removed 5 bases at V and 8 bases at J, leaving 13 bases unmatched. CDR3 length: 15 amino acids. This chain's CDR3 is CASSLSGTGGLEAFF. DNA of the CDR3: TGTGCCAGCAGCCTATCCGGGACAGGCGGCCTCGAAGCTTTCTTT.

V and J are TRBV30 and TRBJ1-6; D remains unclear. CDR3 length equals 14 residues. V was cut by 5 bases and J by 5 bases, with 13 bases left in between. Per germline, CDR1 GTSNPN and CDR2 SVGIG (reference sequence). The CDR3 region is CAWVLGSHNSPLHF. The CDR3 coding sequence is TGTGCCTGGGTCCTTGGGAGCCATAATTCACCCCTCCACTTT.

This chain links TRBV5-1 with TRBJ2-5; D remains unclear. Germline V gene data show CDR1 as SGHRS and CDR2 as YFSETQ. Trimming shortened V by 0 bases and J by 1 base, and 7 bases separated the two germline ends. CDR3 length: 14 residues. The DNA of the CDR3 is TGCGCCAGCAGCTTGGGACCAGGCCAAGAGACCCAGTACTTC. This encodes CASSLGPGQETQYF.

CDR3 loop: CASKTNEQGKDYGYTF. CDR3 in DNA: TGTGCCAGTAAGACTAATGAACAGGGGAAGGACTATGGCTACACCTTC. This chain links TRBV19 with TRBJ1-2; 7 nucleotides align to TRBD1. Trimming at V came to 7 bases and at J to 3 bases, leaving 14 bases not matched to a gene. The CDR3 extends over 16 amino acids. The germline gives CDR1 LNHDA, CDR2 SQIVND (reference sequence).

The V gene is TRBV7-3, the J gene TRBJ2-5, with TRBD2 matching over 13 bases. Trimming took 2 bases from V and 5 from J; bases not matched to a gene: 2. The CDR3 length is 15 residues. Per the germline V gene, CDR1 is SGHTA and CDR2 is FQGTGA. The CDR3 loop is CASSLGLAGVETQYF. The CDR3 DNA is TGTGCCAGCAGCTTAGGACTAGCGGGGGTGGAGACCCAGTACTTC. Combining the CDR3 with reference TRBV7-3 and TRBJ2-5 gives the whole variable domain GAGVSQTPSNKVTEKGKYVELRCDPISGHTALYWYRQSLGQGPEFLIYFQGTGAADDSGLPNDRFFAVRPEGSVSTLKIQRTERGDSAVYLCASSLGLAGVETQYFGPGTRLLVL.

V is TRBV9 and J is TRBJ2-3; D may be TRBD2 (6 bases). Germline V gene data show CDR1 as SGDLS and CDR2 as YYNGEE. V lost 1 base and J lost 0, with 15 bases in between. The CDR3 covers 17 residues. The chain's CDR3 is CASSVTGGGISTDTQYF. The CDR3 DNA follows: TGTGCCAGCAGCGTAACTGGTGGGGGGATTAGCACAGATACGCAGTATTTT.

V gene TRBV6-5 combines with J gene TRBJ1-2; the match to TRBD1 covers 9 bases. V trimming: 6 bases; J trimming: 4 bases; junction bases outside the gene matches: 9. Germline-derived CDR1 and CDR2 are MNHEY and SVGAGI. CDR3 length equals 15 residues. The CDR3 is CASRTPGQGLYGYTF. The DNA of the CDR3 is TGTGCCAGCAGAACCCCGGGACAGGGACTCTATGGCTACACCTTC.

The chain joins TRBV5-5 to TRBJ2-4; 7 positions match TRBD1. CDR1 and CDR2 from the germline V gene are SGHKS and YYEKEE (reference sequence). CDR3 length equals 17 residues. The V gene end was trimmed by 3 bases and the J gene end by 0 bases; junction bases not matched to a gene: 9. Written as DNA, the CDR3 is TGTGCCAGCAGCTCCATACCGGGACAGCTAGCCAAAAACATTCAGTACTTC. Translated, it gives CASSSIPGQLAKNIQYF.

The rearrangement joins TRBV4-2 to TRBJ1-5; 10 nucleotides align to TRBD1. V dropped 2 bases and J dropped 5; count of bases not matched to a gene: 6. Per germline, CDR1 LGHNA and CDR2 YNFKEQ. The CDR3 totals 16 residues. The CDR3 coding sequence is TGTGCCAGCAGCCAACTCCACGGGACAGGGGATCAGCCCCAGCATTTT. As protein: CASSQLHGTGDQPQHF.

The chain links TRBV6-5 to TRBJ1-5; weak D call: TRBD1 (5 bases). The germline V gene has CDR1 MNHEY and CDR2 SVGAGI. The CDR3 length is 15 residues. The ends were cut back, 4 bases at V and 0 bases at J, with 10 bases in the middle. CDR3 in amino acids: CASSLQVHSNQPQHF. CDR3 DNA sequence: TGTGCCAGCAGTTTACAGGTACATAGCAATCAGCCCCAGCATTTT.

This clone was counted a few times. The gene calls are TRBV6-5 and TRBJ2-2; weak D call: TRBD1 (5 bases). The germline V gene encodes CDR1 MNHEY and CDR2 SVGAGI. Deletions cut 2 bases from V and 4 bases from J, with 11 bases between. The CDR3 loop spans 15 amino acids. CDR3 sequence (DNA): TGTGCCAGCAGTTACCGCGCAGGGTTCACCGGGGAGCTGTTTTTT. It specifies CASSYRAGFTGELFF.

The chain links TRBV30 to TRBJ1-5; 7 bases match TRBD1. Germline CDR1 is GTSNPN and CDR2 is SVGIG (reference sequence). After removal of 1 base from V and 4 bases from J, the junction contained 4 bases not matched to a gene. There are 14 residues in the CDR3. This CDR3 is CAWSEGGRNQPQHF. CDR3 in DNA: TGTGCCTGGAGTGAAGGGGGCAGGAATCAGCCCCAGCATTTT.

V and J are TRBV12-3 or TRBV12-4 and TRBJ1-1; D is uncertain. The CDR3 totals 13 residues. V was pared by 1 base and J by 5 bases, with 8 bases between. The CDR3 DNA follows: TGTGCCAGCAGTTTAGGTCCGGGGACTGAAGCTTTCTTT. It is translated as CASSLGPGTEAFF.

The chain is built from TRBV2 and TRBJ2-7; 10 bases are a match to TRBD1. There are 16 residues in the CDR3. Germline CDR1 is SNHLY and CDR2 is FYNNEI. Trimming took 6 bases from V and 3 from J; bases not matched to a gene: 11. DNA for the CDR3: TGTGCCAGCAGGGGGGGACAGGGGTTTACGTACTACGAGCAGTACTTC. Its protein is CASRGGQGFTYYEQYF.

The chain carries TRBV2 and TRBJ2-2, with 8 bases aligning to TRBD1. J lost 0 bases, V lost 10 bases, and 4 bases had no gene match. The CDR3 is made up of 14 amino acids. CDR1 and CDR2 (germline): SNHLY, FYNNEI. The CDR3 bases are TGTGCCAACACGGGACAGGCGAACACCGGGGAGCTGTTTTTT. Encoded protein: CANTGQANTGELFF.

This clone has just one count. The rearrangement links TRBV3-1 (or the pseudogene TRBV3-2) to TRBJ2-7; no clear D. Trimming stripped 3 bases from V and 0 bases from J, with 9 bases between. The CDR3 consists of 14 residues. Germline V gives CDR1 LGHDT, CDR2 YNNKEL (reference sequence). The CDR3 region is CASSHVQDSYEQYF. CDR3 in DNA: TGTGCCAGCAGCCACGTTCAGGACTCCTACGAGCAGTACTTC.

The CDR3: CASSEVRGSANYGYTF. The CDR3 region has the DNA TGTGCCAGCAGTGAAGTACGGGGATCAGCTAACTATGGCTACACCTTC. The chain carries TRBV6-1 and TRBJ1-2; D not resolved. Looked up from germline, CDR1 is MNHNS and CDR2 is SASEGT. The CDR3 sequence is 16 residues long. V dropped 1 base and J dropped 0 bases, with 12 bases sitting between them.

The chain combines TRBV5-1 with TRBJ2-2; TRBD1 is a possible D gene (6 bases). Deletions cut 0 bases from V and 2 bases from J, with 14 bases between. The CDR3 is made up of 17 amino acids. The germline V gene encodes CDR1 SGHRS and CDR2 YFSETQ. The CDR3 spells CASSLAPPGANTGELFF. Written as DNA, the CDR3 is TGCGCCAGCAGCTTGGCCCCACCAGGGGCTAACACCGGGGAGCTGTTTTTT.

V usage is TRBV4-1 and J usage is TRBJ1-3; 9 bases fit TRBD1. The CDR3 runs 17 residues. Germline V gives CDR1 MGHRA, CDR2 YSYEKL. V gave up 2 bases and J gave up 2 bases; unmatched junction bases: 7. The CDR3 bases are TGCGCCAGCAGCCAACGCGAGCGACAGGGGGCTGGAAACACCATATATTTT. Protein product: CASSQRERQGAGNTIYF.

As to this clone: Other DNA sequences within the sample encode an identical CDR3. The rearrangement links TRBV5-1 to TRBJ2-3; the match to TRBD1 covers 11 bases. Germline values: CDR1 SGHRS, CDR2 YFSETQ. The CDR3 runs 15 residues. Losses at the gene ends were 4 bases for V and 2 bases for J; bases not matched to a gene: 3. CDR3 nucleotides: TGCGCCAGCAGCCTCGGACAGGGGGCCACAGATACGCAGTATTTT. It translates to CASSLGQGATDTQYF.

The count of this clone is one. This chain uses TRBV27 with TRBJ2-3; 9 bases are a match to TRBD2. CDR1 is MNHEY and CDR2 is SMNVEV in the germline V gene (reference sequence). This CDR3 comprises 17 residues. With V trimmed by 2 bases and J by 3 bases, 9 bases remained unmatched. CDR3 protein: CASSLNILAGDTDTQYF. The CDR3 DNA reads TGTGCCAGCAGTTTAAATATTTTAGCGGGGGATACAGATACGCAGTATTTT.

This chain joins TRBV19 and TRBJ1-5, with D possibly being TRBD1 (5 bases). Trimming took 3 bases from V and 0 from J, leaving 21 bases between them. The CDR3 contains 19 residues. Germline values: CDR1 LNHDA, CDR2 SQIVND (reference sequence). The CDR3 reads CASSITFPLDIYSNQPQHF. The CDR3 bases are TGTGCCAGTAGTATTACGTTTCCCCTGGACATATATAGCAATCAGCCCCAGCATTTT.

As regards this clone: Other DNA sequences in the sample encode the same CDR3. This rearrangement joins TRBV15 to TRBJ1-1, with a possible D match to TRBD1 (6 bases). Germline V gives CDR1 LNHNV, CDR2 YYDKDF (reference sequence). V lost 3 bases and J 9 bases, leaving 8 bases between the germline ends. The CDR3 runs to 11 residues. The CDR3 coding sequence is TGTGCCACCAGCAGTGGGACAAAAGCTTTCTTT. Protein: CATSSGTKAFF.

This clone appeared a single time. The chain joins TRBV18 to TRBJ2-1; a weak D match, TRBD2 (7 bases). CDR3 size: 16 residues. The V end was cut by 6 bases, the J end by 6 bases, with 21 bases between. Germline loops: CDR1 KGHSH, CDR2 LQKENI. The CDR3 DNA reads as TGTGCCAGCTCTCAGAACAGGGACTACATAGTCAATGAGCAGTTCTTC. Protein: CASSQNRDYIVNEQFF. The full variable domain, rest sourced from reference TRBV18 and TRBJ2-1, is NAGVMQNPRHLVRRRGQEARLRCSPMKGHSHVYWYRQLPEEGLKFMVYLQKENIIDESGMPKERFSAEFPKEGPSILRIQQVVRGDSAAYFCASSQNRDYIVNEQFFGPGTRLTVL.

As for this clone: A much larger clone sits a single nucleotide away, making a read error possible. The genes are TRBV6-6 and TRBJ2-5, with 10 bases identical to TRBD2. J was trimmed by 1 base and V by 6 bases; bases with no gene match: 5. Germline lookup yields CDR1 MNHNY and CDR2 SVGAGI (reference sequence). CDR3 size: 15 residues. The CDR3 nucleotides are TGTGCCAGCAGCGCTAGCGGGGGCCCCCAAGAGACCCAGTACTTC. Amino acids: CASSASGGPQETQYF.

The table lists this clone with a few counts. CDR3 amino acids: CASGSATGGPNEQFF. The DNA for the CDR3 is TGTGCTAGTGGTTCCGCCACGGGGGGGCCTAATGAGCAGTTCTTC. The chain is built from TRBV12-5 and TRBJ2-1, with 8 bases fitting TRBD2. V dropped 4 bases and J dropped 7; count of bases not matched to a gene: 9. The germline V gene encodes CDR1 LGHNT and CDR2 FRNRAP. The CDR3 loop spans 15 amino acids.

This chain connects TRBV4-1 to TRBJ2-3, with D unresolved. Germline CDR1 reads MGHRA; CDR2 reads YSYEKL. V gave up 0 bases and J gave up 2 bases, with 6 bases separating them. The CDR3 is made up of 14 amino acids. The CDR3 spells CASSQELTTDTQYF. The CDR3 nucleotides read TGCGCCAGCAGCCAAGAACTAACCACAGATACGCAGTATTTT.